The T cell receptor (beta chain) under discussion was sequenced for a study of radiotherapy plus CTLA-4 blockade in lung cancer. Looking at the study overall: Objective responses were recorded in 15% to 20% of patients, with disease control recorded in about 30%.

Profiling relied on immunoSEQ multiplex PCR, and the TCRdb table lists in-frame clones only, not all of them. This sample has 110,000 or so clones, with nearly 80% found just once. In chemo-refractory metastatic non-small-cell lung cancer, patients got ipilimumab CTLA-4 blockade together with focal radiation. Trimming removed 5 bases from V and 1 base from J; junction bases left unmatched: 5. Germline V lookup: CDR1 GTSNPN, CDR2 SVGIG (reference sequence). CDR3 length: 15 amino acids. This chain links TRBV30 with TRBJ2-1; TRBD2 aligns across 10 bases. This TCR came from a human donor with non-small cell lung cancer who had a partial response to radiotherapy plus ipilimumab. This sample comprised peripheral blood, obtained from a patient treated with radiotherapy plus ipilimumab. CDR3 protein: CAWEWTSGSYNEQFF. The CDR3 coding sequence is TGTGCCTGGGAGTGGACTAGCGGATCCTACAATGAGCAGTTCTTC.